These 19 T cell receptor beta chains originate from one sample sequenced in a study of T cells in Graves' hyperthyroidism and ophthalmopathy. RNA transcripts provided the source from which TCR beta CDR3 regions were amplified. First-round RT-PCR of the TCR CDR3 relied on the HTBI primer set. TCRdb used MiXCR to reprocess the multiplex PCR reads, holding one entry per CDR3 protein. The sample records 650,000 to 700,000 distinct CDR3 sequences, roughly a sixth being singletons. Sequencing was done on a sample of blood. The receptor source for this set is a man aged 50-59 years with Graves' hyperthyroidism.

The table lists this clonotype with many counts. DNA of the CDR3: TGTGCCAGCACCCCTTTGTGGGGACAGGGGGGTACGGAGCAGTTCTTC. Encoded protein: CASTPLWGQGGTEQFF. The chain has TRBV28 and TRBJ2-1, with 11 bases identical to TRBD1. V gave up 7 bases and J gave up 10 bases; unmatched junction bases: 15. The germline V gene has CDR1 MDHEN and CDR2 SYDVKM. This CDR3 has 16 amino acids.

The chain uses TRBV15 and TRBJ2-1; 10 nucleotides line up with TRBD2. Germline lookup yields CDR1 LNHNV and CDR2 YYDKDF (reference sequence). The CDR3 spans 16 residues. The trim removed 5 bases at V and 6 bases at J, leaving 10 bases unmatched. In DNA, the CDR3 is TGTGCCACCAGCGGCGCGCTAGCGGGAGACTCCAATGAGCAGTTCTTC. It translates to CATSGALAGDSNEQFF.

This clonotype appeared many times. V usage is TRBV9 and J usage is TRBJ2-5; D possibly corresponds to TRBD1 (6 bases). V lost 4 bases, J lost 1 base, and 14 bases lay in between. The CDR3 contains 15 residues. Germline loops: CDR1 SGDLS, CDR2 YYNGEE. This CDR3 reads CASSPDHRVQETQYF. The CDR3 nucleotides are TGTGCCAGCAGCCCAGACCACAGGGTCCAAGAGACCCAGTACTTC.

This clonotype was seen repeatedly, ten times or more. CDR3 sequence reads: CASSLPFSGRRGDTQYF. The CDR3 DNA follows: TGTGCCAGCAGTTTGCCTTTTAGCGGGAGGCGGGGAGATACGCAGTATTTT. The chain has TRBV28 and TRBJ2-3; 10 bases match TRBD2. V shed 3 bases and J 5 bases; nucleotides not matched to a gene: 11. CDR3 length equals 17 residues. Looked up from germline, CDR1 is MDHEN and CDR2 is SYDVKM.

This clonotype has ten or more counts. This sequence joins TRBV7-9 and TRBJ2-2, with 7 bases lining up with TRBD1. V shed 1 base, J shed 0 bases, and the junction held 2 bases outside the gene matches. The CDR3 has 16 residues. Germline lookup yields CDR1 SEHNR and CDR2 FQNEAQ (reference sequence). In DNA, the CDR3 is TGTGCCAGCAGCTTAGAAGGGACAGCGAACACCGGGGAGCTGTTTTTT. This translates into CASSLEGTANTGELFF.

The chain combines TRBV19 with TRBJ2-1, with 10 bases lining up with TRBD2. V shed 5 bases, J shed 13 bases, and the junction held 14 bases outside the gene matches. Germline V gene lookup returns CDR1 LNHDA and CDR2 SQIVND (reference sequence). This CDR3 is built from 15 residues. The CDR3 loop reads CASSLGLAPDGNQFF. CDR3 coding DNA: TGTGCCAGTAGTCTGGGACTAGCGCCTGACGGGAATCAGTTCTTC.

In its sample, this clonotype was seen a few times. This rearrangement joins TRBV7-3 to TRBJ2-2, with 8 bases lining up with TRBD1. V lost 5 bases, J lost 5 bases, and 7 bases stayed unmatched. The germline gives CDR1 SGHTA, CDR2 FQGTGA. This CDR3 is built from 15 residues. In DNA form, the CDR3 reads TGTGCCAGCAGCCCGACAGGGGACCCAACCGGGGAGCTGTTTTTT. It yields the protein CASSPTGDPTGELFF. The variable domain in full, completed from reference TRBV7-3 and TRBJ2-2, reads GAGVSQTPSNKVTEKGKYVELRCDPISGHTALYWYRQSLGQGPEFLIYFQGTGAADDSGLPNDRFFAVRPEGSVSTLKIQRTERGDSAVYLCASSPTGDPTGELFFGEGSRLTVL.

V and J are TRBV20-1 and TRBJ2-1, with no clear D. The CDR3 has 10 residues. Per germline, CDR1 DFQATT and CDR2 SNEGSKA (reference sequence). The V end was cut by 8 bases, the J end by 7 bases, with 9 bases between. The chain's CDR3 is CSLLGNEQFF. As DNA, the CDR3 is TGCAGTCTGCTCGGGAATGAGCAGTTCTTC.

The sample holds a few counts of this clonotype. The rearrangement uses TRBV19 and TRBJ2-7; D unresolved. Per germline, CDR1 LNHDA and CDR2 SQIVND (reference sequence). Trimming pared 0 bases from V and 0 bases from J, leaving 9 bases between. CDR3 length equals 15 residues. CDR3 nucleotide sequence: TGTGCCAGTAGTATAGAACTGTTACCCTCCTACGAGCAGTACTTC. This gives the protein CASSIELLPSYEQYF.

This clonotype has only a few counts. This sequence joins TRBV30 and TRBJ2-1; TRBD2 agrees at 8 bases. The junction had 10 bases not matched to a gene; V was cut back by 2 bases and J by 7 bases. This CDR3 contains 15 residues. Germline V gene sequence: CDR1 GTSNPN, CDR2 SVGIG (reference sequence). The CDR3 DNA follows: TGTGCCTGGAGTAATGGGCTAGCGGGCGTGAATGAGCAGTTCTTC. This gives the protein CAWSNGLAGVNEQFF.

This chain uses TRBV29-1 with TRBJ2-1; 8 bases map to TRBD1. The CDR3 sequence is 14 residues long. Germline CDR1 is SQVTM and CDR2 is ANQGSEA. Trimming took 4 bases from V and 6 from J; bases not matched to a gene: 8. This CDR3 is CSVGQGLYTNEQFF. The CDR3 DNA is TGCAGCGTTGGACAGGGGCTCTACACCAATGAGCAGTTCTTC.

The CDR3 spells CAISELAGVDTQYF. The CDR3 DNA sequence: TGTGCCATCAGTGAACTAGCGGGAGTAGATACGCAGTATTTT. The chain employs TRBV10-3 and TRBJ2-3, with 11 bases that match TRBD2. V lost 3 bases and J lost 5; bases outside the gene matches: 1. Looked up from germline, CDR1 is ENHRY and CDR2 is SYGVKD. This CDR3 has 14 amino acids.

This chain uses TRBV5-1 with TRBJ2-5; D is perhaps TRBD1 or TRBD2 (5 bases each). In germline, CDR1 is SGHRS, CDR2 YFSETQ. The V end was cut by 0 bases, the J end by 4 bases, with 13 bases between. The CDR3 consists of 15 residues. The CDR3 is CASSLEGHRGETQYF. The CDR3 DNA follows: TGCGCCAGCAGCTTGGAGGGGCACCGGGGAGAGACCCAGTACTTC.

This clonotype was detected many times. The chain couples TRBV27 to TRBJ2-2; D call uncertain. The CDR3 is made up of 14 amino acids. From germline, CDR1 is MNHEY and CDR2 SMNVEV (reference sequence). Trimming took 7 bases from V and 1 from J, leaving 10 bases between them. The CDR3 DNA follows: TGTGCCAGCAACTCTCAGAGGAACACCGGGGAGCTGTTTTTT. Its translation is CASNSQRNTGELFF.

This clonotype was recorded a few times. For the CDR3, the DNA is TGTGCCAGCAGCTCCCCAGGAGAGCGGGGGTTACCGAGCTCCTACAATGAGCAGTTCTTC. Amino acids: CASSSPGERGLPSSYNEQFF. The rearrangement joins TRBV7-9 to TRBJ2-1; TRBD2 matches at 8 bases. This CDR3 is built from 20 residues. Germline V gives CDR1 SEHNR, CDR2 FQNEAQ (reference sequence). The trim removed 4 bases at V and 0 bases at J, leaving 17 bases unmatched.

This chain uses TRBV30 with TRBJ1-5, with 7 bases identical to TRBD1. V shed 1 base, J shed 9 bases, and the junction held 6 bases outside the gene matches. Germline CDR1 GTSNPN, CDR2 SVGIG (reference sequence). The CDR3 is 13 residues long. The CDR3 DNA follows: TGTGCCTGGAGTGGGCAGGGGGGGATGCCCCAGCATTTT. This codes for CAWSGQGGMPQHF.

Turning to this clonotype: With a much larger clone just one base away, this may be a read error. The chain is built from TRBV11-2 and TRBJ1-6, with 8 bases aligning to TRBD1. The CDR3 is made up of 19 amino acids. CDR1 is SGHAT and CDR2 is FQNNGV in the germline V gene. V trimming: 2 bases; J trimming: 10 bases; junction bases outside the gene matches: 19. CDR3 in amino acids: CASSLKLSGGAGRHSPLHF. The CDR3 nucleotides are TGTGCCAGCAGCTTAAAGCTGTCAGGGGGCGCGGGAAGGCACTCACCCCTCCACTTT.

The chain joins TRBV9 to TRBJ1-6, with D perhaps matching TRBD1 (5 bases). V shed 3 bases and J shed 5 bases, with 9 bases lying between them. CDR1 is SGDLS, CDR2 YYNGEE, per germline. The CDR3 covers 14 residues. The CDR3 sequence: CASSAGPNNSPLHF. The CDR3 nucleotides read TGTGCCAGCAGCGCGGGACCGAATAATTCACCCCTCCACTTT.

In regard to this clonotype: A read error may account for a junction end that differs from germline. This chain uses TRBV7-9 with TRBJ2-5; D may correspond to TRBD1 or TRBD2 (5 bases each). Germline CDR1 reads SEHNR; CDR2 reads FQNEAQ (reference sequence). This CDR3 comprises 17 residues. The CDR3 sequence: CASSPGPVELLGAPQYF. The CDR3 bases are TGTGCTAGCAGCCCCGGACCGGTCGAATTACTAGGGGCGCCCCAGTACTTC.